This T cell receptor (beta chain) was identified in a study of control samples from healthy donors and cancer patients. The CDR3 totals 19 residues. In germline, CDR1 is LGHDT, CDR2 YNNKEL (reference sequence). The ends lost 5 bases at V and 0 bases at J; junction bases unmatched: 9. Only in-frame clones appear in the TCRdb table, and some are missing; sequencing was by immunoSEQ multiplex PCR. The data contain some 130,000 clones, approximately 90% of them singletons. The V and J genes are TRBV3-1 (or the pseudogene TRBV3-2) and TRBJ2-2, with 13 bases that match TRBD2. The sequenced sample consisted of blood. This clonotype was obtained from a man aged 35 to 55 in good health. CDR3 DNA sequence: TGTGCCAGCAGCGAAGCGACTAGCGGGGGGCGATCGAACACCGGGGAGCTGTTTTTT. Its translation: CASSEATSGGRSNTGELFF.